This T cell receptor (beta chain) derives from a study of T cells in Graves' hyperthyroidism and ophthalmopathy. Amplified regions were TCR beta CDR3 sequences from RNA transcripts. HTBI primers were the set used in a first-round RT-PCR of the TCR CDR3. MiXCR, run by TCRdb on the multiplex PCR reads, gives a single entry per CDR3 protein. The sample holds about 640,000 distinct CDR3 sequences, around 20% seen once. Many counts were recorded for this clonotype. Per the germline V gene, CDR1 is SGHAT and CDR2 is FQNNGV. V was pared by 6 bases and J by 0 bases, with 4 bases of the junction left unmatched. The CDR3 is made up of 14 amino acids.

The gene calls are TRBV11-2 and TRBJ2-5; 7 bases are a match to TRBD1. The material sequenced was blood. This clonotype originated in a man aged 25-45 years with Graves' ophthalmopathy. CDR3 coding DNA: TGTGCCAGCAGTCCGGGACAGAACCAAGAGACCCAGTACTTC. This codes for CASSPGQNQETQYF.